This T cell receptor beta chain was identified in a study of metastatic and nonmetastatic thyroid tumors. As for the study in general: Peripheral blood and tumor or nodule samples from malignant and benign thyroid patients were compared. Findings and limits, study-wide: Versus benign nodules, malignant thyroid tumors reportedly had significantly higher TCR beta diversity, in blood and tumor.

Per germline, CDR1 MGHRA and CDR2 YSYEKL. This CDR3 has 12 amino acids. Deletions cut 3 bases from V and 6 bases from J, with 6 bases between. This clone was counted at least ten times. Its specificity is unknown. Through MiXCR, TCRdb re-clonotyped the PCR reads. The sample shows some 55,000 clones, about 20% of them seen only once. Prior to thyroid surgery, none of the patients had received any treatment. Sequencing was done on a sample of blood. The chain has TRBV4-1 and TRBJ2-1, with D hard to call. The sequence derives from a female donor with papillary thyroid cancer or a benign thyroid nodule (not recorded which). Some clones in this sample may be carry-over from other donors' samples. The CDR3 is CASSHETNEQFF. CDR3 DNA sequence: TGCGCCAGCAGCCATGAGACCAATGAGCAGTTCTTC.